This TCR beta chain was observed in a study of cytomegalovirus exposure and HLA in healthy donors. General study results and limits: In a later analysis, a missense DCLRE1C variant was linked to TCR beta V- and J-gene trimming.

PCR employed 60 Vbeta and 13 Jbeta primers. Clones were sequenced by immunoSEQ multiplex PCR, and TCRdb holds only the in-frame ones, with some missing. The sample yields approximately 260,000 clones, about 93% seen once. This clone was seen once. Antigen: not known. CDR3 size: 15 residues. CDR1 is SEHNR, CDR2 FQNEAQ, per germline (reference sequence). V lost 10 bases, J lost 5 bases, and 9 bases stayed unmatched. The V and J genes are TRBV7-9 and TRBJ2-2; 11 nucleotides align to TRBD2. Sequenced: PBMCs. The receptor was derived from a girl aged 2 to 10 in good health and CMV-seronegative. Here the CDR3 DNA reads TGTGCCAATGCTCCCCGGACTAGCGGGACCGGGGAGCTGTTTTTT. Translation: CANAPRTSGTGELFF.